Given below is one TCR beta chain in context. Its antigen remains unidentified. Sequencing ends 3 residues short of the CDR3 end; the germline J gene provides the rest. This sample was included in a study of T cells in women clearing cervical HPV infection. Findings of the study overall: A classifier using richness and V gene abundances reached an AUC of 0.7 to 0.9.

Assay: immunoSEQ multiplex PCR; the TCRdb copy retains only in-frame clones and omits some. Reported are 25,000 to 30,000 clones; the ten largest clones contain approximately 3%. The germline V gene encodes CDR1 SNHLY and CDR2 FYNNEI. V dropped 6 bases and J dropped 5 bases, with 19 bases sitting between them. The CDR3 is 15 residues long. The rearrangement links TRBV2 to TRBJ1-2; tentative D call: TRBD1 (5 bases). The sequence came from a woman between 18 and 75 years old with a cervical HPV16 infection that either progressed to CIN3+ or cleared (not recorded which). Specimen: blood buffy coat. The CDR3 DNA, read in part, is TGTGCCAGCAGCCAAGCGGGACCGCTTTCGTATGGC. Amino acids: CASSQAGPLSYG. In full, the CDR3 reads CASSQAGPLSYGYTF.